This T cell receptor beta chain was observed in a study of T-cell reconstitution after alpha-beta-depleted transplantation in children. The germline CDR1 and CDR2 sequences are SEHNR and FQNEAQ (reference sequence). The CDR3 totals 17 residues. V trimming: 1 base; J trimming: 8 bases; junction bases outside the gene matches: 10. Study findings and constraints: Reportedly, only several hundred clones from non-depleted graft cells drove alpha-beta T-cell counts at about two months.

TCRbeta library construction was performed incorporating unique molecular identifiers. TCRdb processed the PCR reads anew with MiXCR; each CDR3 protein has one entry. The repertoire includes approximately 79,000 distinct CDR3 sequences, 15% to 20% of them detected once, and approximately 51% sits in the top ten. The table lists this clonotype with many counts. What it recognizes is unknown. The V call is TRBV7-9, the J call TRBJ2-1, with 11 bases identical to TRBD2. The TCR originated in a male patient between 2 and 15 years old who had a stem cell transplant for acute lymphoblastic leukemia, so the T cells may come from the graft donor. Source: PBMCs, mostly from graft donor cells, taken 360 days after TCRalphabeta/CD19-depleted stem cell transplant. The CDR3 DNA is TGTGCCAGCAGCTTAGGCTATAGCGGGAGGGCCATGGATGAGCAGTTCTTC. This gives the protein CASSLGYSGRAMDEQFF.